Following are 27 T cell receptor beta chains from one sample sequenced in a study of T cell clonality in common variable immunodeficiency. The protocol was immunoSEQ multiplex PCR, while the TCRdb copy is restricted to in-frame clones and leaves out a portion. The data show around 50,000 clones, none appearing only once, with around 5.4% held by the ten largest. Sequenced: peripheral blood mononuclear cells. The receptor set was obtained from a person between 18 and 75 years old in good health.

This clone appeared many times. With the read ending 3 residues before the CDR3 end, the germline J gene is used to fill in that end. The rearrangement joins TRBV29-1 to TRBJ2-7, with TRBD1 matching 8 bases. The germline CDR1 and CDR2 sequences are SQVTM and ANQGSEA. Losses at the gene ends were 1 base for V and 2 bases for J; bases not matched to a gene: 10. CDR3 length equals 16 residues. CDR3 bases read: TGCAGCGTTGAAGTTCCCTCAGGACAGGGTCCCTACGAG. This gives the protein CSVEVPSGQGPYE. Given in full, the CDR3 is CSVEVPSGQGPYEQYF.

This clone showed up many times. The sequenced part of the CDR3 DNA is TGCGCCAGCAGCCAGGGAAAGGTTAATGAAAAA. Its protein is CASSQGKVNEK. The whole CDR3 is CASSQGKVNEKLFF. The chain couples TRBV5-1 to TRBJ1-4; a weak D match, TRBD1 (5 bases). The missing CDR3 end, 3 residues past where the read stops, is filled in from the germline J gene. The CDR3 sequence is 14 residues long. Trimming cost V 4 bases and J 4 bases, with 11 bases left between them. Germline CDR1 SGHRS, CDR2 YFSETQ.

This clone was picked up many times. The read is 3 residues too short to cover the CDR3 end, so that end is filled in from the germline J gene. The genes are TRBV7-8 and TRBJ2-4; no clear D. This CDR3 region has 11 residues. Trimming pared 2 bases from V and 8 bases from J, leaving 4 bases between. Germline V gene data show CDR1 as SGHVS and CDR2 as FQNEAQ. The DNA read from the CDR3 is TGTGCCAGCAGCTTACGTCACATT. Translation gives CASSLRHI. The entire CDR3 sequence reads CASSLRHIQYF.

The table lists this clone with a few counts. The CDR3 extends 3 residues past the end of the read, so its final part is completed from the germline J gene. The J gene is TRBJ2-7, the V gene TRBV20-1, with TRBD2 matching over 11 bases. CDR3 length equals 15 residues. Germline CDR1 reads DFQATT; CDR2 reads SNEGSKA (reference sequence). V lost 7 bases and J lost 2; bases outside the gene matches: 10. The sequenced part of the CDR3 DNA is TGCAGTGTCGTGTTAGCGGGAGGGCCAACCTACGAG. It encodes CSVVLAGGPTYE. The CDR3, in full, reads CSVVLAGGPTYEQYF.

The table lists this clone with many counts. The CDR3 end is not reached by the read, which stops 3 residues before it; the germline J gene fills it in. The chain has TRBV5-1 and TRBJ2-7, with TRBD1 identical over 9 bases. Per the germline V gene, CDR1 is SGHRS and CDR2 is YFSETQ. V was clipped by 3 bases and J by 3 bases; unmatched bases: 7. CDR3 size: 15 residues. The chain's CDR3 is CASSSRDRVVYEQYF. CDR3 bases read: TGCGCCAGCAGCTCCAGGGACAGGGTTGTCTACGAG.

This clone was counted many times. The CDR3 end is not reached by the read, which stops 3 residues before it; the germline J gene fills it in. The chain has TRBV19 and TRBJ1-2, with D tentatively TRBD1 (6 bases). This CDR3 is 16 amino acids long. The V and J ends lost 0 bases and 0 bases respectively, with 11 bases between them. Germline CDR1 LNHDA, CDR2 SQIVND (reference sequence). The DNA read from the CDR3 is TGTGCCAGTAGTATAGACACAGGACAGACTAACTATGGC. Encoded protein: CASSIDTGQTNYG. In full, the CDR3 is CASSIDTGQTNYGYTF.

This clone came up many times. The read is 3 residues too short to cover the CDR3 end, so that end is filled in from the germline J gene. This chain uses TRBV12-3 or TRBV12-4 with TRBJ2-2, with TRBD2 matching over 7 bases. J was trimmed by 7 bases and V by 6 bases; bases with no gene match: 11. This CDR3 is 15 amino acids long. The sequenced part of the CDR3 DNA is TGTGCCAGCAGCCCGGGACTAAACACGGGCGGGGAG. Translating it yields CASSPGLNTGGE. The CDR3 as a whole reads CASSPGLNTGGELFF.

This clone was picked up many times. Sequencing ends 3 residues short of the CDR3 end; the germline J gene provides the rest. The genes are TRBV2 and TRBJ2-7, with 7 bases matching TRBD1. Trimming removed 5 bases from V and 0 bases from J; junction bases left unmatched: 10. Germline loops: CDR1 SNHLY, CDR2 FYNNEI. This CDR3 spans 16 amino acids. The CDR3 sequence is CASSTQTGLVSYEQYF. CDR3 DNA, as far as it was read: TGTGCCAGCAGTACCCAGACAGGGCTTGTCTCCTACGAG.

In this sample, this clone turned up many times. The CDR3 is cut off 3 residues early in the read; its end comes from the germline J gene. V gene TRBV28 combines with J gene TRBJ2-7; 8 nucleotides line up with TRBD1. This CDR3 is built from 13 residues. V trimming: 5 bases; J trimming: 5 bases; junction bases outside the gene matches: 5. Germline lookup yields CDR1 MDHEN and CDR2 SYDVKM. CDR3 protein: CASSDRGRNEQYF. CDR3 bases read: TGTGCCAGCAGTGACAGGGGTAGGAACGAG.

This clone was detected many times. The sequence runs out 3 residues before the end of the CDR3; the remainder is reconstructed from the germline J gene. The chain uses TRBV7-2 and TRBJ2-7; D possibly corresponds to TRBD1 (5 bases). Trimming cost V 3 bases and J 4 bases, with 10 bases left between them. The CDR3 extends over 13 amino acids. CDR1 and CDR2 (germline): SGHTA, FQGNSA. The covered CDR3 bases are TGTGCCAGCAGCTTTCCAGGGATATACGAG. It is translated as CASSFPGIYE. The CDR3 in its entirety is CASSFPGIYEQYF.

This clone occurred many times. Read coverage stops 3 residues before the CDR3 terminus; the germline J gene supplies the remainder. The genes are TRBV2 and TRBJ2-5; 14 nucleotides line up with TRBD2. The CDR3 spans 18 residues. With V trimmed by 5 bases and J by 5 bases, 13 bases remained unmatched. The germline gives CDR1 SNHLY, CDR2 FYNNEI. Partial CDR3 DNA: TGTGCCAGCAGTTCCGCCGGGACTAGCGGGAGTGGGCGCGAGACC. This gives the protein CASSSAGTSGSGRET. In full, the CDR3 is CASSSAGTSGSGRETQYF.

This clone was seen repeatedly, ten times or more. The CDR3 end falls 3 residues outside the read, so it is completed with the germline J gene. The chain employs TRBV11-2 and TRBJ2-3; D is unclear. The CDR3 has 13 amino acids. Germline V gene sequence: CDR1 SGHAT, CDR2 FQNNGV. CDR3 protein: CASSLDLPRSQYF. The covered CDR3 bases are TGTGCCAGCAGCTTAGATCTCCCTAGATCG.

This clone was detected ten times or more. The sequenced fragment ends 3 residues before the CDR3 boundary, so the rest is inferred from the germline J gene. Distinct nucleotide sequences in the sample also encode this CDR3. The rearrangement links TRBV5-1 to TRBJ1-1; D possibly corresponds to TRBD1 (5 bases). This CDR3 is 12 amino acids long. V gave up 4 bases and J gave up 5 bases, with 9 bases separating them. Germline values: CDR1 SGHRS, CDR2 YFSETQ. CDR3 region: CASSPDSTEAFF. The sequenced CDR3 bases are TGCGCCAGCAGCCCAGACAGTACTGAA.

This clone showed up many times. The CDR3 extends 3 residues past the end of the read, so its final part is completed from the germline J gene. The chain combines TRBV19 with TRBJ1-1, with D maybe TRBD1 (6 bases). Germline CDR1 and CDR2: LNHDA and SQIVND (reference sequence). Deletions cut 7 bases from V and 4 bases from J, with 19 bases between. The CDR3 extends over 15 amino acids. Here the CDR3 reads CASNRAGMTVTEAFF. The CDR3 DNA, read in part, is TGTGCCAGTAACAGGGCAGGGATGACGGTCACTGAA.

This clone was recorded at least ten times. The read terminates 3 residues ahead of where the CDR3 ends, so the germline J gene completes it. The genes are TRBV5-1 and TRBJ2-7; D may be TRBD2 (6 bases). This CDR3 is built from 16 residues. Germline V gene sequence: CDR1 SGHRS, CDR2 YFSETQ. Trimming took 0 bases from V and 2 from J, leaving 15 bases between them. This CDR3 reads CASSLGLATHPYEQYF. CDR3 bases read: TGCGCCAGCAGCTTGGGGCTAGCGACGCATCCCTACGAG.

This clone was counted at least ten times. The read ends 3 residues before the CDR3 terminus; that terminus is restored from the germline J gene. The chain uses TRBV19 and TRBJ2-2, with 7 positions matching TRBD1. With 1 base clipped from V and 4 bases from J, the junction kept 12 bases outside the gene matches. Germline values: CDR1 LNHDA, CDR2 SQIVND (reference sequence). The CDR3 spans 18 residues. The CDR3: CASSIGRVLAGGTGELFF. The CDR3 DNA, read in part, is TGTGCCAGTAGTATAGGGCGGGTTTTGGCAGGGGGCACCGGGGAG.

This clone was observed many times. The read ends 3 residues early relative to the CDR3; the germline J gene fills the gap. The gene calls are TRBV7-8 and TRBJ2-5; D is unclear. The CDR3 extends over 14 amino acids. The germline CDR1 and CDR2 sequences are SGHVS and FQNEAQ. Trimming shortened V by 5 bases and J by 1 base, and 11 bases separated the two germline ends. CDR3 residues: CASSLRTLQETQYF. CDR3 DNA (partial): TGTGCCAGCAGCCTACGAACCCTCCAAGAGACC. The full variable domain, completed using reference TRBV7-8 and TRBJ2-5, is GAGVSQSPRYKVAKRGQDVALRCDPISGHVSLFWYQQALGQGPEFLTYFQNEAQLDKSGLPSDRFFAERPEGSVSTLKIQRTQQEDSAVYLCASSLRTLQETQYFGPGTRLLVL.

This clone has at least ten counts. The CDR3 loop is CASSLALAGTDTQYF. The CDR3 DNA, read in part, is TGTGCCAGCAGCTTGGCCCTAGCGGGCACAGATACG. V is TRBV5-8 and J is TRBJ2-3, with 7 bases matching TRBD2. Read sequence stops 3 residues before the CDR3 end, and the germline J gene provides the missing end. CDR3 length: 15 residues. CDR1 and CDR2 from the germline V gene are SGHTS and YDEGEE. Losses at the gene ends were 0 bases for V and 1 base for J; bases not matched to a gene: 2.

This clone was seen at least ten times. The read finishes 3 residues shy of the CDR3 end, and the germline J gene is used to complete it. The chain uses TRBV30 and TRBJ2-3; D is unresolved. There are 13 residues in the CDR3. With 0 bases removed from V and 1 base from J, the gap between germline ends came to 5 bases. Germline CDR1 reads GTSNPN; CDR2 reads SVGIG (reference sequence). Partial CDR3 DNA: TGTGCCTGGAGTGTAGGTGGCACAGATACG. It encodes CAWSVGGTDT. The complete CDR3 protein is CAWSVGGTDTQYF.

This clone appeared a few times. The CDR3 is cut off 3 residues early in the read; its end comes from the germline J gene. V gene TRBV19 combines with J gene TRBJ2-7; D is possibly TRBD1 (5 bases). V was trimmed by 3 bases and J by 4 bases, leaving 13 bases between them. CDR3 size: 14 residues. Germline V CDR1 and CDR2: LNHDA, SQIVND (reference sequence). The CDR3 spells CASSIAGRGYEQYF. The sequenced CDR3 bases are TGTGCCAGTAGTATCGCAGGAAGGGGTTACGAG.

This clone has at least ten counts. The missing CDR3 end, 3 residues past where the read stops, is filled in from the germline J gene. The chain joins TRBV7-9 to TRBJ1-2; D is possibly TRBD1 (5 bases). The CDR3 loop spans 13 amino acids. Germline CDR1 is SEHNR and CDR2 is FQNEAQ (reference sequence). CDR3 protein: CASSWGEDQGYTF. The DNA read from the CDR3 is TGTGCCAGCAGCTGGGGGGAGGATCAAGGC.

This clone was recorded at least ten times. The read is 3 residues too short to cover the CDR3 end, so that end is filled in from the germline J gene. The V call is TRBV20-1, the J call TRBJ2-2; no reliable D call. Germline CDR1 and CDR2: DFQATT and SNEGSKA (reference sequence). The V end lost 0 bases, the J end lost 2 bases, and 13 bases lay between the germline ends. The CDR3 consists of 16 residues. CDR3 protein: CSARDLSVTNTGELFF. The part of the CDR3 DNA that was read is TGCAGTGCTAGAGATTTGAGCGTAACAAACACCGGGGAG.

This clone was seen many times. The read comes to an end 3 residues before the CDR3 does, leaving the germline J gene to fill in the end. V usage is TRBV4-2 and J usage is TRBJ2-7; TRBD2 matches at 9 bases. V was pared by 0 bases and J by 5 bases, with 8 bases of the junction left unmatched. Per the germline V gene, CDR1 is LGHNA and CDR2 is YNFKEQ. The CDR3 spans 16 residues. This CDR3 reads CASSQDANSGSNEQYF. The DNA read from the CDR3 is TGTGCCAGCAGCCAAGATGCTAATAGCGGGAGTAACGAG.

This clone appeared many times. The CDR3 bases that were read are TGTGCCAGCAGTCACGGACTAGCGGGACAAGGATACGAG. It is translated as CASSHGLAGQGYE. The CDR3 in full is CASSHGLAGQGYEQYF. The V and J genes are TRBV27 and TRBJ2-7; 12 bases are a match to TRBD2. The read finishes 3 residues shy of the CDR3 end, and the germline J gene is used to complete it. CDR1 is MNHEY and CDR2 is SMNVEV in the germline V gene (reference sequence). With 5 bases clipped from V and 4 bases from J, the junction kept 9 bases outside the gene matches. The CDR3 spans 16 residues.

This clone was counted many times. The read terminates 3 residues before the CDR3 end, so the remaining end is supplied by the germline J gene. The V gene is TRBV20-1, the J gene TRBJ2-2; weak D call: TRBD1 (5 bases). V was pared by 3 bases and J by 6 bases, with 14 bases between. Germline assignment: CDR1 DFQATT and CDR2 SNEGSKA (reference sequence). The CDR3 extends over 14 amino acids. The CDR3 loop is CSASDGWGAGELFF. Incomplete CDR3 DNA: TGCAGTGCTAGTGATGGGTGGGGCGCCGGGGAG.

This clone was seen repeatedly, ten times or more. The read ends 3 residues early relative to the CDR3; the germline J gene fills the gap. The rearrangement uses TRBV9 and TRBJ2-1, with 7 bases fitting TRBD2. This CDR3 spans 15 amino acids. Trimming at V came to 0 bases and at J to 2 bases, leaving 2 bases not matched to a gene. Germline-derived CDR1 and CDR2 are SGDLS and YYNGEE. The sequenced part of the CDR3 DNA is TGTGCCAGCAGCGTAGAGCGGGACCCCTACAATGAG. Translated, it gives CASSVERDPYNE. From start to end, the CDR3 is CASSVERDPYNEQFF. Together with reference TRBV9 and TRBJ2-1, the CDR3 gives the full variable domain: DSGVTQTPKHLITATGQRVTLRCSPRSGDLSVYWYQQSLDQGLQFLIQYYNGEERAKGNILERFSAQQFPDLHSELNLSSLELGDSALYFCASSVERDPYNEQFFGPGTRLTVL.

This clone was observed many times. The read stops 3 residues short of the end of the CDR3; the missing end is completed from the germline J gene. The V call is TRBV20-1, the J call TRBJ2-5; 10 bases fit TRBD1. CDR3 length: 11 residues. Germline CDR1 is DFQATT and CDR2 is SNEGSKA (reference sequence). The covered CDR3 bases are TGCAGCCGACAGGGGGCAGAGACC. It translates to CSRQGAET. In full, the CDR3 reads CSRQGAETQYF.